The entry below gives a single T cell receptor beta chain sequence along with its context. The antigen remains undetermined. The data were taken from a study of T cell responses to AZD1222 COVID-19 vaccine. Combined were second doses at about 4 or about 12 weeks. The germline V and J ends were trimmed by 3 bases and 6 bases, with 11 bases remaining between them. The length of the CDR3 is 13 residues. Germline lookup yields CDR1 MNHEY and CDR2 SMNVEV (reference sequence). Method: immunoSEQ multiplex PCR; TCRdb's copy keeps in-frame clones and lacks some. Among over 70,000 clones listed, about 91% were seen once. Study-wide points: White British people made up most donors, females outnumbered males, and clonal diversity was possibly underestimated. Once two AZD1222 doses were given, Spike-specific TCR breadth and depth went up.

The sample in question was peripheral blood, obtained 28 days after the second AZD1222 dose. The rearrangement uses TRBV27 and TRBJ1-1; D ambiguous. This sequence was found in an adult who received the AZD1222 COVID-19 vaccine. This chain's CDR3 is CASSLWLGAEAFF. The CDR3 nucleotides read TGTGCCAGCAGTTTGTGGTTGGGAGCTGAAGCTTTCTTT.